Shown below are 16 T cell receptor beta chains from a single sample sequenced in a study of response to subunit inactivated influenza vaccine. TCRdb redid the calling of the RT-PCR reads with MiXCR, one entry per CDR3 protein. Among around 580,000 distinct CDR3 sequences, approximately 10% were seen once, and the ten largest hold 10% to 13%. The source was PBMCs from blood, collected on the day of vaccination. The receptors come from a man aged 45-65 years who received an inactivated influenza vaccine.

CDR3 sequence: CASSLLPRNIEQFF. Written as DNA, the CDR3 is TGTGCCAGCAGTTTACTTCCTAGGAACATTGAGCAGTTCTTC. V and J are TRBV12-3 or TRBV12-4 and TRBJ2-1; no clear D. Trimming stripped 2 bases from V and 9 bases from J, with 14 bases between. The CDR3 runs to 14 residues.

There are a few counts of this clonotype. The V gene is TRBV4-1, the J gene TRBJ2-1, with D possibly being TRBD1 (6 bases). The V end lost 2 bases, the J end lost 4 bases, and 21 bases lay between the germline ends. Germline-derived CDR1 and CDR2 are MGHRA and YSYEKL. The CDR3 covers 18 residues. The CDR3 loop is CASSQTQGGVSGYNEQFF. In DNA, the CDR3 is TGCGCCAGCAGCCAAACGCAAGGGGGAGTAAGTGGGTACAATGAGCAGTTCTTC.

This clonotype was recorded a few times. The chain combines TRBV15 with TRBJ2-1; D is ambiguous. V lost 3 bases and J 2 bases, leaving 11 bases between the germline ends. The CDR3 covers 15 residues. The germline V gene has CDR1 LNHNV and CDR2 YYDKDF (reference sequence). In nucleotides, the CDR3 is TGTGCCACCAGCAGGGATGTAGGACCCTACAATGAGCAGTTCTTC. The encoded protein is CATSRDVGPYNEQFF.

V usage is TRBV5-1 and J usage is TRBJ2-4; 9 nucleotides agree with TRBD1. Germline V CDR1 and CDR2: SGHRS, YFSETQ. Trimming removed 4 bases from V and 8 bases from J; junction bases left unmatched: 10. This CDR3 has 15 amino acids. This chain's CDR3 is CASSPTGGGFDIQYF. DNA for the CDR3: TGCGCCAGCAGCCCTACAGGGGGCGGATTCGACATTCAGTACTTC. Drawing the rest from reference TRBV5-1 and TRBJ2-4, the complete variable domain is KAGVTQTPRYLIKTRGQQVTLSCSPISGHRSVSWYQQTPGQGLQFLFEYFSETQRNKGNFPGRFSGRQFSNSRSEMNVSTLELGDSALYLCASSPTGGGFDIQYFGAGTRLSVL.

Points on this clonotype: A much larger clone lies one base from this, so it may be a read error. V gene TRBV4-3 combines with J gene TRBJ2-1, with 9 bases aligning to TRBD1. After removal of 0 bases from V and 9 bases from J, the junction contained 6 bases not matched to a gene. The germline CDR1 and CDR2 sequences are LGHNA and YSLEER. The CDR3 loop spans 15 amino acids. The CDR3 region is CASSQDPGQGSEQFF. For the CDR3, the DNA is TGCGCCAGCAGCCAAGATCCCGGACAGGGGAGTGAGCAGTTCTTC.

This chain uses TRBV12-3 or TRBV12-4 with TRBJ2-7; 10 nucleotides agree with TRBD1. V trimming: 5 bases; J trimming: 5 bases; junction bases outside the gene matches: 21. This CDR3 is built from 19 residues. The CDR3 coding sequence is TGTGCCAGCAGTGGCTTCCGGGACAGGGGACCCGGCCTTGTGAACGAGCAGTACTTC. Amino acids: CASSGFRDRGPGLVNEQYF.

The CDR3 sequence is CASSVGVLGGDNEQFF. CDR3 bases: TGTGCCAGCAGCGTAGGCGTCCTCGGAGGGGACAATGAGCAGTTCTTC. V gene TRBV11-2 combines with J gene TRBJ2-1; a possible D gene is TRBD2 (6 bases). Trimming stripped 5 bases from V and 5 bases from J, with 19 bases between. CDR1 is SGHAT and CDR2 is FQNNGV in the germline V gene. This CDR3 comprises 16 residues.

J is TRBJ2-1 and V is TRBV20-1; 10 nucleotides align to TRBD2. The CDR3 totals 13 residues. V dropped 5 bases and J dropped 6; count of bases not matched to a gene: 4. Germline V gene lookup returns CDR1 DFQATT and CDR2 SNEGSKA (reference sequence). The CDR3: CSAASGGGNEQFF. As DNA, the CDR3 is TGCAGTGCTGCTAGCGGGGGCGGCAATGAGCAGTTCTTC.

The J gene is TRBJ2-2, the V gene TRBV15; D may be TRBD2 (6 bases). CDR1 and CDR2 from the germline V gene are LNHNV and YYDKDF (reference sequence). The CDR3 loop spans 17 amino acids. The V end was cut by 6 bases, the J end by 7 bases, with 24 bases between. CDR3 in DNA: TGTGCCACCAGGCGGGGTCCGGGAGCTCGTGTAGGCGGGGAGCTGTTTTTT. Its protein product is CATRRGPGARVGGELFF. Full variable domain (rest looked up from reference TRBV15 and TRBJ2-2): DAMVIQNPRYQVTQFGKPVTLSCSQTLNHNVMYWYQQKSSQAPKLLFHYYDKDFNNEADTPDNFQSRRPNTSFCFLDIRSPGLGDTAMYLCATRRGPGARVGGELFFGEGSRLTVL.

Many counts were recorded for this clonotype. CDR3 protein: CSASGTSTDTQYF. The CDR3, as DNA: TGCAGTGCTAGCGGAACTAGCACAGATACGCAGTATTTT. The chain carries TRBV20-1 and TRBJ2-3; D gene unclear. This CDR3 comprises 13 residues. V lost 3 bases to trimming and J lost 0 bases, with 7 bases between them. CDR1 and CDR2 (germline): DFQATT, SNEGSKA (reference sequence).

J is TRBJ2-7 and V is TRBV7-2; no clear D. Between the trimmed V and J ends, which lost 5 bases and 0 bases, there was a span of 14 bases. The CDR3 runs 15 residues. Germline loops: CDR1 SGHTA, CDR2 FQGNSA. CDR3 bases: TGTGCCAGCAGCCCGGACGGTACAAGCTCCTACGAGCAGTACTTC. It is translated as CASSPDGTSSYEQYF.

The table lists this clonotype with a few counts. The rearrangement links TRBV7-9 to TRBJ2-5; maybe TRBD2 (6 bases). The V end was cut by 8 bases, the J end by 0 bases, with 19 bases between. The CDR3 consists of 16 residues. Germline V gene sequence: CDR1 SEHNR, CDR2 FQNEAQ (reference sequence). The CDR3 region has the DNA TGTGCCAGCCCCGGACTAAGCGCAACCGACCAAGAGACCCAGTACTTC. Its protein product is CASPGLSATDQETQYF.

In its sample, this clonotype was seen a few times. CDR3 loop: CSARVAGGPDTQYF. The DNA of the CDR3 is TGCAGTGCTAGAGTAGCGGGGGGGCCGGATACGCAGTATTTT. The chain has TRBV20-1 and TRBJ2-3; 11 bases align to TRBD2. Germline CDR1 is DFQATT and CDR2 is SNEGSKA (reference sequence). V trimming: 1 base; J trimming: 6 bases; junction bases outside the gene matches: 3. The CDR3 is 14 amino acids.

Comments on this clonotype: It may be a read error: a sequence one base away is much more abundant. This chain uses TRBV11-2 with TRBJ2-2, with a possible D match to TRBD2 (5 bases). This CDR3 region has 17 residues. The germline V gene encodes CDR1 SGHAT and CDR2 FQNNGV. This CDR3 reads CASRLGGSGGNTGELFF. Written as DNA, the CDR3 is TGTGCCAGCAGATTAGGTGGAAGCGGAGGGAACACCGGGGAGCTGTTTTTT.

This clonotype appeared a few times. The chain employs TRBV14 and TRBJ2-2; 9 nucleotides agree with TRBD2. In germline, CDR1 is SGHDN, CDR2 FVKESK. This CDR3 comprises 16 residues. The ends lost 3 bases at V and 6 bases at J; junction bases unmatched: 8. DNA of the CDR3: TGTGCCAGCAGCCATTGGCGGGGGGGCCTCGCCGGGGAGCTGTTTTTT. It is translated as CASSHWRGGLAGELFF.

In its sample, this clonotype was seen many times. This chain joins TRBV3-1 and TRBJ1-6, with 7 bases that match TRBD1. Germline V CDR1 and CDR2: LGHDT, YNNKEL (reference sequence). CDR3 length: 14 residues. The V gene end was trimmed by 4 bases and the J gene end by 6 bases; junction bases not matched to a gene: 3. The CDR3 protein is CASSPGTVNSPLHF. In DNA form, the CDR3 reads TGTGCCAGCAGCCCGGGGACAGTTAATTCACCCCTCCACTTT.